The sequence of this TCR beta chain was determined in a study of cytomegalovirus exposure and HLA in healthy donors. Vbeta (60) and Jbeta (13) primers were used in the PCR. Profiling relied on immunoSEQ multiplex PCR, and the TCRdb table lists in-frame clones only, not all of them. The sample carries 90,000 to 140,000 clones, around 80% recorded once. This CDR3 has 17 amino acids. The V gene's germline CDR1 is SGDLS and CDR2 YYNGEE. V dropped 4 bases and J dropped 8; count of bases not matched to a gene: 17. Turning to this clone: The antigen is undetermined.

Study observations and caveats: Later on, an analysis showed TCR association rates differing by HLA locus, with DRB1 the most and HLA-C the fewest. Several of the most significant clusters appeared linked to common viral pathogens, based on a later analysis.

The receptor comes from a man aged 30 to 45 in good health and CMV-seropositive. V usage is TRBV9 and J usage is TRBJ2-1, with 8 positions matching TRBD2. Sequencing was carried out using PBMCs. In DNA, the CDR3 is TGTGCCAGCAGCCCCCGCATATCAGGGCGGGGGGCAGATGAGCAGTTCTTC. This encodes CASSPRISGRGADEQFF.